The next 4 T cell receptor beta chains were all read from a single sample in a study of blood T cell repertoires in COVID-19. Sequencing was performed with immunoSEQ multiplex PCR; in TCRdb, only in-frame clones are kept and a portion is missing. The sample has 200,000 or so clones; 80% to 90% are singletons. The source material was peripheral blood. Source of these receptors: a man aged 55 to 69 with acute or convalescent COVID-19.

The V and J genes are TRBV7-2 and TRBJ1-1, with 8 bases that match TRBD1. V trimming: 4 bases; J trimming: 5 bases; junction bases outside the gene matches: 9. Germline CDR1 SGHTA, CDR2 FQGNSA. This CDR3 is built from 15 residues. The CDR3 region is CASSSPTGVGTEAFF. The CDR3 nucleotides are TGTGCCAGCAGCTCCCCGACAGGGGTTGGGACTGAAGCTTTCTTT.

The CDR3 region has the DNA TGTGCCAGCAGCTCGGGACAGGGGCGGCAGCCCCAGCATTTT. As protein: CASSSGQGRQPQHF. The chain has TRBV6-5 and TRBJ1-5; 10 bases are shared with TRBD1. The CDR3 is 14 residues long. CDR1 is MNHEY and CDR2 is SVGAGI in the germline V gene. V lost 6 bases, J lost 7 bases, and 6 bases stayed unmatched.

The CDR3 region has the DNA TGTGCCAGCAGCTTTGGAGGGCCGGGGACCGGGGAGCTGTTTTTT. Its protein product is CASSFGGPGTGELFF. The chain recombines TRBV7-9 with TRBJ2-2; maybe TRBD2 (6 bases). The V gene lost 3 bases and the J gene lost 5 bases, with 13 bases spanning the gap. Looked up from germline, CDR1 is SEHNR and CDR2 is FQNEAQ (reference sequence). CDR3 size: 15 residues. The full variable domain, its missing parts supplied by reference TRBV7-9 and TRBJ2-2, is DTGVSQNPRHKITKRGQNVTFRCDPISEHNRLYWYRQTLGQGPEFLTYFQNEAQLEKSRLLSDRFSAERPKGSFSTLEIQRTEQGDSAMYLCASSFGGPGTGELFFGEGSRLTVL.

The V call is TRBV7-2, the J call TRBJ2-2, with 9 nucleotides matching TRBD1. Germline-derived CDR1 and CDR2 are SGHTA and FQGNSA. With V trimmed by 3 bases and J by 4 bases, 12 bases remained unmatched. This CDR3 spans 18 amino acids. The CDR3 DNA follows: TGTGCCAGCAGCTTCAAGTGGGTCAACAGGGGGCCCACCGGGGAGCTGTTTTTT. Protein product: CASSFKWVNRGPTGELFF. Complete variable domain (other parts from reference TRBV7-2 and TRBJ2-2): GAGVSQSPSNKVTEKGKDVELRCDPISGHTALYWYRQSLGQGLEFLIYFQGNSAPDKSGLPSDRFSAERTGGSVSTLTIQRTQQEDSAVYLCASSFKWVNRGPTGELFFGEGSRLTVL.